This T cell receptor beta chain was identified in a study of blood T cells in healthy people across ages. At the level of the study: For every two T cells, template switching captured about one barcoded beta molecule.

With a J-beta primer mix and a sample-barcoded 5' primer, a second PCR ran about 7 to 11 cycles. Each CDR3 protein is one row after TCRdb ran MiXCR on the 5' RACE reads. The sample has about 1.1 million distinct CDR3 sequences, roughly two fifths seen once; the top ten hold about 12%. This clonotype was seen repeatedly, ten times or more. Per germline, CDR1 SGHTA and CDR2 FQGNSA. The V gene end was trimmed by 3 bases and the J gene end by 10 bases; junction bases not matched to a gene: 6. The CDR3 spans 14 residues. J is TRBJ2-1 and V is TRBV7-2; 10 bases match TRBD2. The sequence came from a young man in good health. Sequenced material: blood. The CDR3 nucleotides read TGTGCCAGCAGCTTTGGTCTAGCGGGGGTAGAGCAGTTCTTC. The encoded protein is CASSFGLAGVEQFF.